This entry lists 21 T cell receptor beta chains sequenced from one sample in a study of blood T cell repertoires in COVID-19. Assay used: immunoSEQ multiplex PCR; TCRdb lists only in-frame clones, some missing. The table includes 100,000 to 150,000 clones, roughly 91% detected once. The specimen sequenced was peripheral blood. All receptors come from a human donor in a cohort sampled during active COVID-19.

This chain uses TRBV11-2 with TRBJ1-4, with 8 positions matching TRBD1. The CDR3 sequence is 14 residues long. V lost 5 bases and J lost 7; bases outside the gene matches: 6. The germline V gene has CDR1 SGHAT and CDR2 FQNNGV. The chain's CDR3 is CASSQGARGEKLFF. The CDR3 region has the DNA TGTGCCAGCAGCCAGGGGGCGAGGGGTGAAAAACTGTTTTTT. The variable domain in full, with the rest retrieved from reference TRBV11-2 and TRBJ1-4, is EAGVAQSPRYKIIEKRQSVAFWCNPISGHATLYWYQQILGQGPKLLIQFQNNGVVDDSQLPKDRFSAERLKGVDSTLKIQPAKLEDSAVYLCASSQGARGEKLFFGSGTQLSVL.

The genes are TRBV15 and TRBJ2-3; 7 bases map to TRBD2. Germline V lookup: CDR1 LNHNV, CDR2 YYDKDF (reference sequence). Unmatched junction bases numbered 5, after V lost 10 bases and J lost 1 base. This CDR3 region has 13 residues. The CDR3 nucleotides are TGTGCCATCGCCCGGGGGGGCACAGATACGCAGTATTTT. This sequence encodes CAIARGGTDTQYF. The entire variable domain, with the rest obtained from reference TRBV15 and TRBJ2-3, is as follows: DAMVIQNPRYQVTQFGKPVTLSCSQTLNHNVMYWYQQKSSQAPKLLFHYYDKDFNNEADTPDNFQSRRPNTSFCFLDIRSPGLGDTAMYLCAIARGGTDTQYFGPGTRLTVL.

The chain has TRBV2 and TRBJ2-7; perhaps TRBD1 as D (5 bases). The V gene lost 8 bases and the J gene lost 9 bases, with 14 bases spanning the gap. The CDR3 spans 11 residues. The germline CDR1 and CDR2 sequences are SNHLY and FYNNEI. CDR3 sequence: CASGALRGQYF. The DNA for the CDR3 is TGTGCCAGCGGCGCACTTAGGGGGCAGTACTTC.

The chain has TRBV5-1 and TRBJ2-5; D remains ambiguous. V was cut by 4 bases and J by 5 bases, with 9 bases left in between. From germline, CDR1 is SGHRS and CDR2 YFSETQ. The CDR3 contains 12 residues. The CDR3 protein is CASSPLGETQYF. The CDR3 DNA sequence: TGCGCCAGCAGCCCCCTGGGCGAGACCCAGTACTTC.

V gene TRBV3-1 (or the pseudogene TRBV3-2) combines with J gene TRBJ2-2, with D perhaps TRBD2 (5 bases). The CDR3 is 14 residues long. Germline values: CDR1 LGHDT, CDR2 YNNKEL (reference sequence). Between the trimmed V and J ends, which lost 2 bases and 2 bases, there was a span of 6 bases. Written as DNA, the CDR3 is TGTGCCAGCAGCCAACGGGGAAACACCGGGGAGCTGTTTTTT. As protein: CASSQRGNTGELFF.

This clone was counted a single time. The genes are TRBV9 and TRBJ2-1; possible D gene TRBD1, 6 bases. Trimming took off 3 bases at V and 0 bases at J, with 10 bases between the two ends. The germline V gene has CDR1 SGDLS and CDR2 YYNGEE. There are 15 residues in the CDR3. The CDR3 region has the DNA TGTGCCAGCAGCGGGGGACACGACTCCTACAATGAGCAGTTCTTC. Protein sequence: CASSGGHDSYNEQFF. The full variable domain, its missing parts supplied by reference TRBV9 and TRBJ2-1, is DSGVTQTPKHLITATGQRVTLRCSPRSGDLSVYWYQQSLDQGLQFLIQYYNGEERAKGNILERFSAQQFPDLHSELNLSSLELGDSALYFCASSGGHDSYNEQFFGPGTRLTVL.

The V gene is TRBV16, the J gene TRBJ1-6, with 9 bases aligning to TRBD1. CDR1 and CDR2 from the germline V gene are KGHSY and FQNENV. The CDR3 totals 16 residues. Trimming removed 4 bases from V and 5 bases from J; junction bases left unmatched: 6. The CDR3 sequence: CASSPIQGADNSPLHF. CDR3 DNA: TGTGCCAGCAGCCCCATACAGGGGGCAGATAATTCACCCCTCCACTTT.

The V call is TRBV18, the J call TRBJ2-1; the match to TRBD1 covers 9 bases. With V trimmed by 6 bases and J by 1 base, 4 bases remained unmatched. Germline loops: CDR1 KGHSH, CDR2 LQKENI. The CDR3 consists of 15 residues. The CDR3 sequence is CASSRGQGSYNEQFF. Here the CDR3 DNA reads TGTGCCAGCTCTCGGGGACAGGGTTCCTACAATGAGCAGTTCTTC.

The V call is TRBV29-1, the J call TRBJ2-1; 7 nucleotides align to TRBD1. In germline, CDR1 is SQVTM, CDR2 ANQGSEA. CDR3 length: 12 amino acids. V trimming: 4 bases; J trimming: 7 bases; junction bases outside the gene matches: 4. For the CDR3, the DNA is TGCAGCGTTGCGGGACAGTCTAATGAGCAGTTCTTC. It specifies CSVAGQSNEQFF.

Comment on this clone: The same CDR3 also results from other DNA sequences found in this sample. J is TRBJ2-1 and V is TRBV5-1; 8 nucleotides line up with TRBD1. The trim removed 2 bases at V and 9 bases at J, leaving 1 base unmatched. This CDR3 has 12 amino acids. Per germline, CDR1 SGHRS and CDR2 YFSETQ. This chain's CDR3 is CASSLQGGEQFF. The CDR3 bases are TGCGCCAGCAGCTTACAGGGGGGTGAGCAGTTCTTC.

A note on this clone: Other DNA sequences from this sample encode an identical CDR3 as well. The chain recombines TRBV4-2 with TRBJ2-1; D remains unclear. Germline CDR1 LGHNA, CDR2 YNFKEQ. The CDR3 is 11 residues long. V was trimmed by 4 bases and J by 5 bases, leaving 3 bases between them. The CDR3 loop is CASSLNNEQFF. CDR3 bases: TGTGCCAGCAGCCTCAACAATGAGCAGTTCTTC.

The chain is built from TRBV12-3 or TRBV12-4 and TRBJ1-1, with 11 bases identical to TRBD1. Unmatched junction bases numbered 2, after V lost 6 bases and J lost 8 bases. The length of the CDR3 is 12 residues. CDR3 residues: CASSRDRGEAFF. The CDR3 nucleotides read TGTGCCAGCAGCCGGGACAGGGGGGAAGCTTTCTTT.

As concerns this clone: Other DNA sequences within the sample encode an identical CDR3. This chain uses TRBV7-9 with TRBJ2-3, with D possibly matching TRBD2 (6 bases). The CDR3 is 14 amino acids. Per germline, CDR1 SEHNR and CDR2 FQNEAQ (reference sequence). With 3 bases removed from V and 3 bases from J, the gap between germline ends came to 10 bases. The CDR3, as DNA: TGTGCCAGCAGCTTGGAGGGTTCGACAGATACGCAGTATTTT. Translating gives CASSLEGSTDTQYF. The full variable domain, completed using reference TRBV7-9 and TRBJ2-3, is DTGVSQNPRHKITKRGQNVTFRCDPISEHNRLYWYRQTLGQGPEFLTYFQNEAQLEKSRLLSDRFSAERPKGSFSTLEIQRTEQGDSAMYLCASSLEGSTDTQYFGPGTRLTVL.

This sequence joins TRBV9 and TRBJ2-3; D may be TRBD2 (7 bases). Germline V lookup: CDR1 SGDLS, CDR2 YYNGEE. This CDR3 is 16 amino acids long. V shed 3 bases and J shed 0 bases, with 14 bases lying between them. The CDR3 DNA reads TGTGCCAGCAGCGCCCAGGGAGGGGGAAGCACAGATACGCAGTATTTT. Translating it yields CASSAQGGGSTDTQYF.

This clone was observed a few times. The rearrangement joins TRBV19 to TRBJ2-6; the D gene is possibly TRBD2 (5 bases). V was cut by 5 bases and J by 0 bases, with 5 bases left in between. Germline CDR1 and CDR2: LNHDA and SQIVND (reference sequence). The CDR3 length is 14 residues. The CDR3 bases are TGTGCCAGTAGTCGGGGCTCTGGGGCCAACGTCCTGACTTTC. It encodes CASSRGSGANVLTF.

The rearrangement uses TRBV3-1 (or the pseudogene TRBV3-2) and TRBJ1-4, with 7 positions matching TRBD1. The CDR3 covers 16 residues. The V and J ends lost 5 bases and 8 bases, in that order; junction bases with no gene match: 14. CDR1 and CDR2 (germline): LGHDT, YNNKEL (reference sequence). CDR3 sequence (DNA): TGTGCCAGCAGCGCGAGCCCTCAGGGGGGTTGGGAAAAACTGTTTTTT. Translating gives CASSASPQGGWEKLFF.

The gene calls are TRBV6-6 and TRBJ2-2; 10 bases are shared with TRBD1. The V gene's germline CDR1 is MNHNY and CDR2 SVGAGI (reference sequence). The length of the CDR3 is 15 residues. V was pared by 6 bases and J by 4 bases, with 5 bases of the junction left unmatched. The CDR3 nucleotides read TGTGCCAGCAGACCAGGGACAGGGGTCACCGGGGAGCTGTTTTTT. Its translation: CASRPGTGVTGELFF.

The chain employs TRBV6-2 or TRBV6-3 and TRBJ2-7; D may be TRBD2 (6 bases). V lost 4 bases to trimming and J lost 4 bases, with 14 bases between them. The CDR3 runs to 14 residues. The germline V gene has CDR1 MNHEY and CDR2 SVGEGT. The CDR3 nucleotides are TGTGCCAGCAGTTCGGGACTCCCAACGTACGAGCAGTACTTC. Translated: CASSSGLPTYEQYF.

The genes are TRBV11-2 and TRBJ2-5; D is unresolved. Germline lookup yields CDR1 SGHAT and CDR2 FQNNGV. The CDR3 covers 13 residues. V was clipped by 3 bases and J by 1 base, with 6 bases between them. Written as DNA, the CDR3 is TGTGCCAGCAGCTTCGGGTCCCAAGAGACCCAGTACTTC. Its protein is CASSFGSQETQYF. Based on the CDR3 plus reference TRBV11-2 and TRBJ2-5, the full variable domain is EAGVAQSPRYKIIEKRQSVAFWCNPISGHATLYWYQQILGQGPKLLIQFQNNGVVDDSQLPKDRFSAERLKGVDSTLKIQPAKLEDSAVYLCASSFGSQETQYFGPGTRLLVL.

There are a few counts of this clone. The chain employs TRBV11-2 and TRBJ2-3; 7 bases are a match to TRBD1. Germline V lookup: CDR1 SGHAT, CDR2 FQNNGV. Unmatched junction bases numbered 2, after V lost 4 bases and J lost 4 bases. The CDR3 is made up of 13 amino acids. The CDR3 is CASSWTGPDTQYF. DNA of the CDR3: TGTGCCAGCAGCTGGACAGGCCCAGATACGCAGTATTTT.

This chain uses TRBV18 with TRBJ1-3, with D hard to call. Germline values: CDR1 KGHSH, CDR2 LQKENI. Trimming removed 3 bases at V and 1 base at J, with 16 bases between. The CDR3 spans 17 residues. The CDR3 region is CASSPNRRQGSGNTIYF. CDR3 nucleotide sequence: TGTGCCAGCTCACCCAATCGCAGACAAGGATCTGGAAACACCATATATTTT.